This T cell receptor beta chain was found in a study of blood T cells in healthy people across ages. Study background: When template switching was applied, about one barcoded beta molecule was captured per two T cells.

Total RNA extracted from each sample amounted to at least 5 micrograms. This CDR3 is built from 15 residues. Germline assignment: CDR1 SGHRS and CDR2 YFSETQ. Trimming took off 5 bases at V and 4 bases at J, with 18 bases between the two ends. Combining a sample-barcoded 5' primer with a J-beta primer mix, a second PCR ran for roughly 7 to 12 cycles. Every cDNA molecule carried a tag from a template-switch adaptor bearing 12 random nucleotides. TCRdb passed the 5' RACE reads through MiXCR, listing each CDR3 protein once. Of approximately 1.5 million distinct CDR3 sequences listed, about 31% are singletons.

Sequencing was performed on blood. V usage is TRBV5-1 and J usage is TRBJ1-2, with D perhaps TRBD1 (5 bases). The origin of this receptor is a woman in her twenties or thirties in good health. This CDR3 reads CASSHGSAGTYGYTF. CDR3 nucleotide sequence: TGCGCCAGCAGTCATGGGTCCGCGGGGACCTATGGCTACACCTTC.